Following are 23 T cell receptor beta chains from one sample sequenced in a study of CD8 T cells in ankylosing spondylitis. TCRdb itself ran the 5' RACE reads through MiXCR, one entry per CDR3 protein. The data hold tens of thousands of distinct CDR3 sequences, with about 5.2% observed a single time. Sequenced: blood, either unsorted or a sorted T cell fraction (not recorded which). These TCRs come from a male donor with ankylosing spondylitis or in good health (not recorded which).

This clonotype was counted ten times or more. V usage is TRBV20-1 and J usage is TRBJ2-1; D is uncertain. Trimming stripped 2 bases from V and 4 bases from J, with 12 bases between. Germline V gene sequence: CDR1 DFQATT, CDR2 SNEGSKA (reference sequence). This CDR3 spans 14 amino acids. The CDR3 coding sequence is TGCAGTGCTAGAAGTTTGGAGCCATACAATGAGCAGTTCTTC. Translating gives CSARSLEPYNEQFF.

This clonotype was seen at least ten times. J is TRBJ1-1 and V is TRBV20-1; D unclear. Germline V gene data show CDR1 as DFQATT and CDR2 as SNEGSKA (reference sequence). The V end lost 4 bases, the J end lost 5 bases, and 23 bases lay between the germline ends. The CDR3 extends over 16 amino acids. The CDR3 loop reads CSAISIPAGSNTEAFF. The CDR3 DNA is TGCAGTGCTATCTCCATCCCCGCGGGGTCAAATACTGAAGCTTTCTTT.

This clonotype has a count of ten or more. The J gene is TRBJ2-7, the V gene TRBV5-1; D not resolved. CDR1 and CDR2 (germline): SGHRS, YFSETQ. The germline V and J ends were trimmed by 4 bases and 4 bases, with 24 bases remaining between them. The CDR3 has 17 residues. For the CDR3, the DNA is TGCGCCAGCAGCCACCACCTGACACAAGTGGACGGGTACGAGCAGTACTTC. Amino acids: CASSHHLTQVDGYEQYF. The whole variable domain, filled in from reference TRBV5-1 and TRBJ2-7, reads KAGVTQTPRYLIKTRGQQVTLSCSPISGHRSVSWYQQTPGQGLQFLFEYFSETQRNKGNFPGRFSGRQFSNSRSEMNVSTLELGDSALYLCASSHHLTQVDGYEQYFGPGTRLTVT.

This clonotype was detected a few times. This chain joins TRBV20-1 and TRBJ1-5; TRBD1 matches 7 bases. Germline CDR1 is DFQATT and CDR2 is SNEGSKA (reference sequence). The CDR3 has 16 amino acids. With 0 bases clipped from V and 5 bases from J, the junction kept 10 bases outside the gene matches. The CDR3 DNA follows: TGCAGTGCTAGAGACCGGAAGTCGCAGGGGGATCAGCCCCAGCATTTT. Protein sequence: CSARDRKSQGDQPQHF.

This clonotype was detected many times. The rearrangement uses TRBV7-2 and TRBJ2-5; 13 bases line up with TRBD2. In germline, CDR1 is SGHTA, CDR2 FQGNSA. CDR3 length: 15 residues. Unmatched junction bases numbered 5, after V lost 5 bases and J lost 5 bases. The CDR3 protein is CASSHTSGGAETQYF. CDR3 in DNA: TGTGCCAGCAGCCACACTAGCGGGGGGGCGGAGACCCAGTACTTC.

The chain combines TRBV5-4 with TRBJ2-1; maybe TRBD1 (5 bases). V was shortened by 5 bases and J by 4 bases, with 10 bases between the two germline ends. CDR1 is SGHNT, CDR2 YYREEE, per germline (reference sequence). The CDR3 sequence is 13 residues long. This CDR3 is CASRSTGYNEQFF. As DNA, the CDR3 is TGTGCCAGCAGATCAACAGGTTACAATGAGCAGTTCTTC.

This clonotype appeared many times. The chain combines TRBV4-2 with TRBJ1-1, with D possibly matching TRBD1 (5 bases). V lost 7 bases, J lost 6 bases, and 12 bases lay in between. The CDR3 has 12 residues. Germline V CDR1 and CDR2: LGHNA, YNFKEQ. The DNA for the CDR3 is TGTGCCAGCACCGGGGGGTGGGCTGAAGCTTTCTTT. Translating it yields CASTGGWAEAFF.

This clonotype occurred a few times. The rearrangement links TRBV7-9 to TRBJ2-1; TRBD2 is a possible D gene (5 bases). V was shortened by 3 bases and J by 7 bases, with 7 bases between the two germline ends. Germline lookup yields CDR1 SEHNR and CDR2 FQNEAQ (reference sequence). The CDR3 has 12 residues. CDR3 sequence: CASSFPGNEQFF. CDR3 bases: TGTGCCAGCAGCTTCCCGGGGAATGAGCAGTTCTTC.

The table lists this clonotype with many counts. The V and J genes are TRBV18 and TRBJ2-3; unclear D gene. Trimming stripped 3 bases from V and 2 bases from J, with 3 bases between. This CDR3 has 12 amino acids. Germline CDR1 reads KGHSH; CDR2 reads LQKENI. The CDR3 region has the DNA TGTGCCAGCTCACCTTTCACAGATACGCAGTATTTT. This encodes CASSPFTDTQYF.

This clonotype was observed a few times. J is TRBJ1-5 and V is TRBV20-1; no reliable D call. The CDR3 extends over 14 amino acids. Germline V gives CDR1 DFQATT, CDR2 SNEGSKA (reference sequence). V lost 0 bases, J lost 2 bases, and 8 bases lay in between. CDR3 bases: TGCAGTGCTAGAGATCACGGCGGCAATCAGCCCCAGCATTTT. It encodes CSARDHGGNQPQHF.

This clonotype has ten or more counts. The chain employs TRBV28 and TRBJ2-3, with 14 bases that match TRBD2. Germline V gene sequence: CDR1 MDHEN, CDR2 SYDVKM. This CDR3 region has 17 residues. The trim removed 7 bases at V and 2 bases at J, leaving 8 bases unmatched. The CDR3, as DNA: TGTGCCAGCAAGAGGGGACTAGCGGGGGCCCACACAGATACGCAGTATTTT. Translated, it gives CASKRGLAGAHTDTQYF.

This clonotype was counted between two and nine times. The V call is TRBV20-1, the J call TRBJ2-7, with TRBD1 matching over 8 bases. CDR3 length: 13 residues. The V gene's germline CDR1 is DFQATT and CDR2 SNEGSKA (reference sequence). J lost 2 bases, V lost 5 bases, and 5 bases had no gene match. The CDR3 coding sequence is TGCAGTGCTCCCGCGGACAGGGCCTACGAGCAGTACTTC. Protein: CSAPADRAYEQYF.

At least ten counts were recorded for this clonotype. The chain links TRBV7-8 to TRBJ1-5, with 7 bases identical to TRBD1. CDR3 length: 14 amino acids. The V and J ends lost 7 bases and 4 bases, in that order; junction bases with no gene match: 7. Germline-derived CDR1 and CDR2 are SGHVS and FQNEAQ. This CDR3 reads CASNGGQQNQPQHF. The CDR3 nucleotides read TGTGCCAGCAACGGGGGACAGCAAAATCAGCCCCAGCATTTT.

At least ten counts were recorded for this clonotype. The chain links TRBV19 to TRBJ2-1; 9 bases match TRBD2. CDR1 and CDR2 (germline): LNHDA, SQIVND (reference sequence). J was trimmed by 7 bases and V by 2 bases; bases with no gene match: 9. CDR3 length: 16 amino acids. In DNA, the CDR3 is TGTGCCAGTAGTATATCCCCAGCGGGAGGTGGTAATGAGCAGTTCTTC. Amino acids: CASSISPAGGGNEQFF. The whole variable domain, filled in from reference TRBV19 and TRBJ2-1, reads DGGITQSPKYLFRKEGQNVTLSCEQNLNHDAMYWYRQDPGQGLRLIYYSQIVNDFQKGDIAEGYSVSREKKESFPLTVTSAQKNPTAFYLCASSISPAGGGNEQFFGPGTRLTVL.

This clonotype was found many times. The chain combines TRBV11-1 with TRBJ1-3; 8 nucleotides line up with TRBD1. Germline loops: CDR1 SGHAT, CDR2 FQDESV (reference sequence). The V gene end was trimmed by 4 bases and the J gene end by 0 bases; junction bases not matched to a gene: 14. The length of the CDR3 is 19 residues. The DNA of the CDR3 is TGTGCCAGCAGCTCACCACCGGACAGGGACAAACTCTCTGGAAACACCATATATTTT. Encoded protein: CASSSPPDRDKLSGNTIYF.

This clonotype was counted between two and nine times. A read error is possible here, since a much larger clone lies one base away. The gene calls are TRBV5-1 and TRBJ2-7, with 11 bases matching TRBD2. The CDR3 contains 15 residues. The V gene's germline CDR1 is SGHRS and CDR2 YFSETQ. The DNA of the CDR3 is TGCGCCGGCAGCTCCGGGACTAGCGGCCTCTACGAGCAGTACTTC. Its protein product is CAGSSGTSGLYEQYF. Based on the CDR3 plus reference TRBV5-1 and TRBJ2-7, the full variable domain is KAGVTQTPRYLIKTRGQQVTLSCSPISGHRSVSWYQQTPGQGLQFLFEYFSETQRNKGNFPGRFSGRQFSNSRSEMNVSTLELGDSALYLCAGSSGTSGLYEQYFGPGTRLTVT.

This clonotype was picked up many times. The CDR3 DNA follows: TGTGCCAGCAGCTCGGGGACTAGCAGGGAGCAGTTCTTC. It specifies CASSSGTSREQFF. The chain links TRBV7-3 to TRBJ2-1; TRBD2 matches at 9 bases. Germline V gene sequence: CDR1 SGHTA, CDR2 FQGTGA. This CDR3 is 13 amino acids long. Trimming cost V 4 bases and J 10 bases; bases outside gene matches: 5.

This clonotype was seen at least ten times. The rearrangement joins TRBV7-9 to TRBJ1-1; D may be TRBD1 (5 bases). The V and J ends lost 3 bases and 7 bases respectively, with 9 bases between them. This CDR3 is built from 12 residues. Germline V gene sequence: CDR1 SEHNR, CDR2 FQNEAQ (reference sequence). The CDR3 DNA reads as TGTGCCAGCAGCTTCGAGGGACTTGAAGCTTTCTTT. This encodes CASSFEGLEAFF.

The table lists this clonotype with many counts. The CDR3 DNA is TGCGCCAGCAGCCCTGGACAGGCCGCGATAGCCAAAAACATTCAGTACTTC. Amino acids: CASSPGQAAIAKNIQYF. V is TRBV4-1 and J is TRBJ2-4; 7 bases are a match to TRBD1. The CDR3 totals 17 residues. J was trimmed by 0 bases and V by 4 bases; bases with no gene match: 9. Germline V gives CDR1 MGHRA, CDR2 YSYEKL.

Ten or more counts support this clonotype. The chain recombines TRBV7-8 with TRBJ2-4, with 7 bases identical to TRBD1. Trimming at V came to 3 bases and at J to 6 bases, leaving 8 bases not matched to a gene. This CDR3 spans 15 amino acids. CDR1 SGHVS and CDR2 FQNEAQ come from the germline V gene. Written as DNA, the CDR3 is TGTGCCAGCAGCTTCCCAGGACAGGCGAGAAACATTCAGTACTTC. Translated: CASSFPGQARNIQYF.

At least ten counts were recorded for this clonotype. CDR3 amino acids: CSAEEGANTGELFF. CDR3 DNA sequence: TGCAGTGCTGAGGAGGGGGCGAACACCGGGGAGCTGTTTTTT. The chain combines TRBV20-1 with TRBJ2-2; D might be TRBD1 or TRBD2, each matching 6 bases. V dropped 5 bases and J dropped 0 bases, with 10 bases sitting between them. Per germline, CDR1 DFQATT and CDR2 SNEGSKA (reference sequence). The CDR3 spans 14 residues.

This clonotype was seen ten or more times. V is TRBV20-1 and J is TRBJ2-2; the D is unclear. CDR3 size: 14 residues. Germline V lookup: CDR1 DFQATT, CDR2 SNEGSKA (reference sequence). Trimming took 2 bases from V and 6 from J, leaving 13 bases between them. The CDR3 sequence: CSARPVSIAGELFF. CDR3 DNA sequence: TGCAGTGCTAGACCTGTTTCCATCGCCGGGGAGCTGTTTTTT.

In its sample, this clonotype was seen many times. The chain couples TRBV12-3 or TRBV12-4 to TRBJ1-2; a possible D gene is TRBD1 (5 bases). The germline V and J ends were trimmed by 5 bases and 0 bases, with 7 bases remaining between them. The CDR3 loop spans 13 amino acids. DNA for the CDR3: TGTGCCAGCAGTGTAGGGGCTAACTATGGCTACACCTTC. Translated: CASSVGANYGYTF.